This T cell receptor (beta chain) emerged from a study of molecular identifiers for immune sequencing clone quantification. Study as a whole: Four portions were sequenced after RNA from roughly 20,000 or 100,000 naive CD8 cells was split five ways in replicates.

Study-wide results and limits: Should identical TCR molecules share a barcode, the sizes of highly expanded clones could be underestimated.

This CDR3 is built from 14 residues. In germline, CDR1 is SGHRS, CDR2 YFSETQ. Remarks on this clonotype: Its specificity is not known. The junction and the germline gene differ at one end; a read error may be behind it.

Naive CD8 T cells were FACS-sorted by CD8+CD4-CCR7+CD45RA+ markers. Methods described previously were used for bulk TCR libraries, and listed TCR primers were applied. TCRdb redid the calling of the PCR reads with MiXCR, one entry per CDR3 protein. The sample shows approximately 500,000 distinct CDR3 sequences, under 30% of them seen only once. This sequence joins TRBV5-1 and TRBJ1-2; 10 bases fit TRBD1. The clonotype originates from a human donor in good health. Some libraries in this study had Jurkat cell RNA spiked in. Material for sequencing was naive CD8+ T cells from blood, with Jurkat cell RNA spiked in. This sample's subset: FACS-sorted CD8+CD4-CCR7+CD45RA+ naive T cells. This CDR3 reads CASSPGTGAYGYSF. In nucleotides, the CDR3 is TGCGCCAGCAGCCCAGGGACAGGGGCCTATGGCTACTCCTTC.